The 29 T cell receptor beta chains below come from one sample, sequenced in a study of T cell responses to AZD1222 COVID-19 vaccine. Sequenced by immunoSEQ multiplex PCR; TCRdb stores in-frame clones only, minus some. The repertoire holds around 140,000 clones, with approximately 85% as singletons. The input for sequencing was peripheral blood, taken 28 days after the second dose of the MenACWY control vaccine. Receptors originate from an adult who received the MenACWY meningococcal vaccine as a control.

CDR3 sequence reads: CASSQVGLAGDKNIQYF. The CDR3 DNA is TGTGCCAGCAGCCAAGTAGGCCTAGCGGGAGACAAAAACATTCAGTACTTC. V and J are TRBV3-1 (or the pseudogene TRBV3-2) and TRBJ2-4; 10 nucleotides line up with TRBD2. CDR3 size: 17 residues. V lost 1 base to trimming and J lost 3 bases; unmatched junction nucleotides: 6. Looked up from germline, CDR1 is LGHDT and CDR2 is YNNKEL (reference sequence).

The CDR3 DNA is TGTGCCAGCAGTCCGGTTGGAGGGGGTAATTCACCCCTCCACTTT. Protein: CASSPVGGGNSPLHF. V usage is TRBV7-9 and J usage is TRBJ1-6, with D possibly TRBD1 on 6 matching bases. The germline V gene has CDR1 SEHNR and CDR2 FQNEAQ (reference sequence). CDR3 length equals 15 residues. Trimming shortened V by 6 bases and J by 6 bases, and 15 bases separated the two germline ends.

For this clone: An end of the junction differs from the germline gene, which may be a read error. This rearrangement joins TRBV27 to TRBJ2-7, with D tentatively TRBD1 (5 bases). Germline values: CDR1 MNHEY, CDR2 SMNVEV (reference sequence). The CDR3 is 13 residues long. The chain's CDR3 is CASGLAGSYEQYF. The CDR3 nucleotides read TGTGCCAGCGGTTTGGCAGGGTCCTACGAGCAGTACTTC.

This clone was counted once. CDR3 DNA: TGTGCCAGTAGTTCGGACAGGGGAACCTACGAGCAGTACTTC. Translation: CASSSDRGTYEQYF. The chain is built from TRBV19 and TRBJ2-7; 9 bases are a match to TRBD1. The CDR3 totals 14 residues. V was clipped by 5 bases and J by 2 bases; unmatched bases: 4. The germline CDR1 and CDR2 sequences are LNHDA and SQIVND (reference sequence).

The rearrangement links TRBV2 to TRBJ2-1; D may correspond to TRBD1 or TRBD2 (5 bases each). Germline CDR1 SNHLY, CDR2 FYNNEI. V was clipped by 3 bases and J by 14 bases, with 14 bases between them. This CDR3 contains 12 residues. The CDR3 sequence: CASSEGTYPKFF. The CDR3 DNA follows: TGTGCCAGCAGTGAGGGGACCTACCCCAAGTTCTTC. Full variable domain (outside the CDR3, taken from reference TRBV2 and TRBJ2-1): EPEVTQTPSHQVTQMGQEVILRCVPISNHLYFYWYRQILGQKVEFLVSFYNNEISEKSEIFDDQFSVERPDGSNFTLKIRSTKLEDSAMYFCASSEGTYPKFFGPGTRLTVL.

Comments on this clone: Compared with germline, one end of the junction differs, possibly owing to a read error. The chain combines TRBV7-7 with TRBJ2-1; no clear D gene. This CDR3 is built from 13 residues. CDR1 SSHAT and CDR2 FNYEAQ come from the germline V gene (reference sequence). CDR3: CASSPKSNNEQFF. CDR3 DNA sequence: TGTGCTAGCAGCCCCAAGTCCAACAATGAGCAGTTCTTC.

The V gene is TRBV5-1, the J gene TRBJ2-7; 7 bases line up with TRBD1. The CDR3 is made up of 12 amino acids. The V and J ends lost 5 bases and 11 bases, in that order; junction bases with no gene match: 10. Germline V gives CDR1 SGHRS, CDR2 YFSETQ. CDR3 sequence (DNA): TGCGCCAGCAGGGGGTACGACAGGGTGGAGTACTTC. Translated: CASRGYDRVEYF. Combining the CDR3 with reference TRBV5-1 and TRBJ2-7 gives the whole variable domain KAGVTQTPRYLIKTRGQQVTLSCSPISGHRSVSWYQQTPGQGLQFLFEYFSETQRNKGNFPGRFSGRQFSNSRSEMNVSTLELGDSALYLCASRGYDRVEYFGPGTRLTVT.

The chain employs TRBV27 and TRBJ1-6; the D gene is possibly TRBD1 (6 bases). Germline CDR1 MNHEY, CDR2 SMNVEV (reference sequence). This CDR3 region has 15 residues. Trimming pared 8 bases from V and 7 bases from J, leaving 18 bases between. Here the CDR3 reads CASRRDTGWNSPLHF. The CDR3, as DNA: TGTGCCAGCCGAAGAGATACAGGGTGGAATTCACCCCTCCACTTT.

This clone was seen just once. The CDR3 DNA reads as TGTGCCATCAGTGAGTCGGGATATAATTCACCCCTCCACTTT. Protein: CAISESGYNSPLHF. The chain has TRBV10-3 and TRBJ1-6; D is uncertain. Per the germline V gene, CDR1 is ENHRY and CDR2 is SYGVKD. The CDR3 consists of 14 residues. Deletions cut 0 bases from V and 4 bases from J, with 4 bases between.

Only a few counts were recorded for this clone. V and J are TRBV28 and TRBJ1-1; 8 positions agree with TRBD1. Unmatched junction bases numbered 5, after V lost 3 bases and J lost 5 bases. Looked up from germline, CDR1 is MDHEN and CDR2 is SYDVKM. The CDR3 has 14 amino acids. Here the CDR3 reads CASSFQGASTEAFF. Here the CDR3 DNA reads TGTGCCAGCAGTTTTCAGGGGGCGTCAACTGAAGCTTTCTTT. Using reference TRBV28 and TRBJ1-1 for the parts outside the CDR3, the full variable domain is DVKVTQSSRYLVKRTGEKVFLECVQDMDHENMFWYRQDPGLGLRLIYFSYDVKMKEKGDIPEGYSVSREKKERFSLILESASTNQTSMYLCASSFQGASTEAFFGQGTRLTVV.

The chain couples TRBV19 to TRBJ1-2, with D possibly matching TRBD1 (5 bases). Per the germline V gene, CDR1 is LNHDA and CDR2 is SQIVND (reference sequence). Trimming shortened V by 6 bases and J by 4 bases, and 12 bases separated the two germline ends. The CDR3 contains 13 residues. The CDR3 DNA sequence: TGTGCCAGTAGCTCGGGGCCTTTCTATGGCTACACCTTC. Protein sequence: CASSSGPFYGYTF. The variable domain in full, completed from reference TRBV19 and TRBJ1-2, reads DGGITQSPKYLFRKEGQNVTLSCEQNLNHDAMYWYRQDPGQGLRLIYYSQIVNDFQKGDIAEGYSVSREKKESFPLTVTSAQKNPTAFYLCASSSGPFYGYTFGSGTRLTVV.

The rearrangement uses TRBV4-1 and TRBJ2-5; 8 nucleotides match TRBD2. V gave up 1 base and J gave up 1 base; unmatched junction bases: 2. The CDR3 consists of 15 residues. Germline V gene lookup returns CDR1 MGHRA and CDR2 YSYEKL. The chain's CDR3 is CASSQAGGLQETQYF. The CDR3 bases are TGCGCCAGCAGCCAAGCGGGAGGGCTCCAAGAGACCCAGTACTTC.

The chain carries TRBV29-1 and TRBJ1-1; tentatively, D is TRBD1 (5 bases). The CDR3 consists of 12 residues. V lost 6 bases and J 11 bases, leaving 19 bases between the germline ends. Germline V gene sequence: CDR1 SQVTM, CDR2 ANQGSEA. Written as DNA, the CDR3 is TGCAGCGTGGGGGAGGGTTCCACCGGGGCTTTCTTT. Its translation is CSVGEGSTGAFF.

CDR3 residues: CASSKGRGSTEAFF. The CDR3 DNA reads as TGTGCCAGCAGCAAGGGACGGGGATCCACTGAAGCTTTCTTT. J is TRBJ1-1 and V is TRBV7-2; D may be TRBD1 (5 bases). V was clipped by 5 bases and J by 4 bases, with 14 bases between them. Per the germline V gene, CDR1 is SGHTA and CDR2 is FQGNSA. This CDR3 is 14 amino acids long.

This CDR3 reads CAWSVRGGDRLLFF. CDR3 nucleotides: TGTGCCTGGAGTGTACGGGGAGGGGATCGGTTACTGTTTTTT. The rearrangement uses TRBV30 and TRBJ1-4; weak D call: TRBD1 (5 bases). Germline V CDR1 and CDR2: GTSNPN, SVGIG (reference sequence). The V gene lost 0 bases and the J gene lost 13 bases, with 18 bases spanning the gap. CDR3 length: 14 amino acids.

The gene calls are TRBV6-5 and TRBJ2-7; D is perhaps TRBD1 (6 bases). The CDR3 spans 12 residues. Looked up from germline, CDR1 is MNHEY and CDR2 is SVGAGI. The V end was cut by 2 bases, the J end by 6 bases, with 8 bases between. The CDR3 spells CASSYVGGEQYF. CDR3 nucleotide sequence: TGTGCCAGCAGTTACGTAGGGGGCGAGCAGTACTTC.

The chain employs TRBV30 and TRBJ2-1; tentatively, D is TRBD1 or TRBD2 (5 bases each). Per the germline V gene, CDR1 is GTSNPN and CDR2 is SVGIG (reference sequence). The V and J ends lost 5 bases and 10 bases respectively, with 12 bases between them. The CDR3 runs to 11 residues. The CDR3 sequence is CAWVGEREQFF. The CDR3 nucleotides read TGTGCCTGGGTGGGGGAAAGGGAGCAGTTCTTC. The variable domain in full, with the rest retrieved from reference TRBV30 and TRBJ2-1, is SQTIHQWPATLVQPVGSPLSLECTVEGTSNPNLYWYRQAAGRGLQLLFYSVGIGQISSEVPQNLSASRPQDRQFILSSKKLLLSDSGFYLCAWVGEREQFFGPGTRLTVL.

The V call is TRBV7-8, the J call TRBJ2-2; 10 positions match TRBD2. The CDR3 extends over 15 amino acids. Germline V gene lookup returns CDR1 SGHVS and CDR2 FQNEAQ. V was pared by 5 bases and J by 4 bases, with 4 bases of the junction left unmatched. This chain's CDR3 is CASSRTSGLTGELFF. Written as DNA, the CDR3 is TGTGCCAGCAGCCGGACTAGCGGTCTCACCGGGGAGCTGTTTTTT.

The chain carries TRBV30 and TRBJ1-2; the match to TRBD1 covers 12 bases. The germline gives CDR1 GTSNPN, CDR2 SVGIG (reference sequence). After removal of 3 bases from V and 4 bases from J, the junction contained 6 bases not matched to a gene. CDR3 length: 15 amino acids. The CDR3 is CAWRAGTGGFYGYTF. CDR3 bases: TGTGCCTGGAGAGCCGGGACAGGGGGCTTCTATGGCTACACCTTC.

V gene TRBV12-3 or TRBV12-4 combines with J gene TRBJ2-3; D remains unclear. V was clipped by 2 bases and J by 2 bases, with 5 bases between them. The CDR3 covers 13 residues. CDR3 nucleotide sequence: TGTGCCAGCAGTTTACTTTCCACAGATACGCAGTATTTT. Translating gives CASSLLSTDTQYF.

The chain recombines TRBV18 with TRBJ1-4; D remains unclear. V was trimmed by 6 bases and J by 0 bases, leaving 14 bases between them. CDR1 and CDR2 from the germline V gene are KGHSH and LQKENI. The CDR3 length is 16 residues. This CDR3 reads CASSSRRSATNEKLFF. DNA of the CDR3: TGTGCCAGCTCGTCACGACGGTCCGCAACTAATGAAAAACTGTTTTTT.

This clone showed up just once. The junction shows a germline mismatch at one end, possibly a read error. This rearrangement joins TRBV7-3 to TRBJ2-3, with D unclear. Per germline, CDR1 SGHTA and CDR2 FQGTGA. The CDR3 totals 13 residues. CDR3 region: CASSLISTYTQYF. In DNA, the CDR3 is TGTGCCAGCAGCTTAATTTCCACATATACGCAGTATTTT.

As to this clone: One end of the junction varies from germline; a read error may be responsible. The CDR3, as DNA: TGCGCCAGCAGCCAAGTCCTGGTGAACAGTGAAGCTTTCTTT. Protein: CASSQVLVNSEAFF. This chain connects TRBV4-1 to TRBJ1-1; D is ambiguous. Germline V gene lookup returns CDR1 MGHRA and CDR2 YSYEKL. This CDR3 spans 14 amino acids.

The rearrangement uses TRBV19 and TRBJ2-2, with TRBD1 identical over 9 bases. The V gene end was trimmed by 4 bases and the J gene end by 7 bases; junction bases not matched to a gene: 19. This CDR3 is 19 amino acids long. Germline CDR1 and CDR2: LNHDA and SQIVND (reference sequence). The CDR3 DNA reads TGTGCCAGTAGTACGATAACAGGGGGCTTCGCGGGAGATTTCGGGGAGCTGTTTTTT. As protein: CASSTITGGFAGDFGELFF.

V gene TRBV20-1 combines with J gene TRBJ2-7; D is undetermined. CDR3 length: 11 amino acids. Germline V gene data show CDR1 as DFQATT and CDR2 as SNEGSKA (reference sequence). Trimming cost V 6 bases and J 0 bases, with 6 bases left between them. The chain's CDR3 is CSAVISYEQYF. The CDR3 DNA reads as TGCAGTGCCGTGATCTCCTACGAGCAGTACTTC.

This sequence joins TRBV5-4 and TRBJ2-4; D may be TRBD2 (6 bases). The germline CDR1 and CDR2 sequences are SGHNT and YYREEE (reference sequence). The V gene lost 3 bases and the J gene lost 1 base, with 14 bases spanning the gap. The CDR3 covers 16 residues. This chain's CDR3 is CASSSTGGGAKNIQYF. The DNA of the CDR3 is TGTGCCAGCAGCTCCACCGGAGGAGGGGCCAAAAACATTCAGTACTTC. Filled out from reference TRBV5-4 and TRBJ2-4, the complete variable domain reads ETGVTQSPTHLIKTRGQQVTLRCSSQSGHNTVSWYQQALGQGPQFIFQYYREEENGRGNFPPRFSGLQFPNYSSELNVNALELDDSALYLCASSSTGGGAKNIQYFGAGTRLSVL.

The rearrangement links TRBV19 to TRBJ1-5; 7 nucleotides agree with TRBD1. The length of the CDR3 is 14 residues. Germline V CDR1 and CDR2: LNHDA, SQIVND (reference sequence). J lost 1 base, V lost 10 bases, and 7 bases had no gene match. The CDR3 spells CATDRQGSNQPQHF. CDR3 bases: TGTGCCACCGATCGACAGGGCAGCAATCAGCCCCAGCATTTT.

The CDR3 reads CASSSPRGRNEQFF. The CDR3 nucleotides read TGTGCCAGCAGCTCCCCGAGAGGGAGGAATGAGCAGTTCTTC. The genes are TRBV11-2 and TRBJ2-1; weak D call: TRBD2 (6 bases). CDR3 size: 14 residues. Germline V lookup: CDR1 SGHAT, CDR2 FQNNGV. The V end lost 4 bases, the J end lost 7 bases, and 14 bases lay between the germline ends.

This chain uses TRBV20-1 with TRBJ2-7; 9 positions agree with TRBD1. The ends lost 3 bases at V and 3 bases at J; junction bases unmatched: 9. The CDR3 loop spans 15 amino acids. Per the germline V gene, CDR1 is DFQATT and CDR2 is SNEGSKA (reference sequence). The DNA for the CDR3 is TGCAGTGCTAGTGGGGACAGGGTGGGGATCTACGAGCAGTACTTC. Its protein is CSASGDRVGIYEQYF.